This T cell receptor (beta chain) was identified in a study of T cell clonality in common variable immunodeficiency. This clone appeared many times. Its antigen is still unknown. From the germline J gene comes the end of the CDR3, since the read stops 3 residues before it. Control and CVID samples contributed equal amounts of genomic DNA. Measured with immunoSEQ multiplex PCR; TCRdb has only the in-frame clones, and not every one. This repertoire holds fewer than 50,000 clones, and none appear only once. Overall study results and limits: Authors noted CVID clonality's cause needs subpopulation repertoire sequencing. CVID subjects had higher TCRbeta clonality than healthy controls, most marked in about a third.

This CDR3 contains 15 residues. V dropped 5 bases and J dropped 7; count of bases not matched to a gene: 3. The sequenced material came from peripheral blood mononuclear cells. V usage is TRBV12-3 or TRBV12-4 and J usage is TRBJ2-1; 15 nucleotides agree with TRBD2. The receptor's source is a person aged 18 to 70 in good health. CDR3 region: CASSRGLAGGNEQFF. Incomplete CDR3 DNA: TGTGCCAGCAGTCGAGGACTAGCGGGAGGGAATGAG.